The 11 T cell receptor beta chains below were found in one sample sequenced in a study of PD-1 blockade in classical Hodgkin lymphoma. All patients experienced relapse after autologous stem cell transplantation, and brentuximab vedotin exposure was variable. Generated by immunoSEQ multiplex PCR, the TCRdb table keeps only in-frame clones and is missing some. The sample lists tens of thousands of clones, around 80% occurring once. Sequences were derived from peripheral blood mononuclear cells (PBMCs), sampled before the second cycle of nivolumab. Source of these receptors: a human donor with classical Hodgkin lymphoma.

The chain is built from TRBV6-4 and TRBJ2-3, with 8 nucleotides matching TRBD2. Germline values: CDR1 MRHNA, CDR2 SNTAGT. This CDR3 contains 14 residues. The V and J ends lost 3 bases and 8 bases, in that order; junction bases with no gene match: 7. The CDR3 DNA follows: TGTGCCAGCAGTGATAATCGACTAGCGACTACGCAGTATTTT. Translating it yields CASSDNRLATTQYF.

The chain is built from TRBV7-3 and TRBJ2-2; D is unresolved. Germline values: CDR1 SGHTA, CDR2 FQGTGA. This CDR3 region has 13 residues. Trimming stripped 6 bases from V and 1 base from J, with 6 bases between. CDR3 region: CASRRQNTGELFF. The CDR3 coding sequence is TGTGCCAGCAGGAGACAGAACACCGGGGAGCTGTTTTTT.

This chain connects TRBV7-2 to TRBJ2-3; perhaps D is TRBD1 or TRBD2 (7 bases each). CDR1 SGHTA and CDR2 FQGNSA come from the germline V gene. There are 15 residues in the CDR3. V lost 4 bases to trimming and J lost 6 bases, with 17 bases between them. The CDR3 DNA sequence: TGTGCCAGCAGCTCACGACAGGGAGGGACGGATACGCAGTATTTT. It yields the protein CASSSRQGGTDTQYF. The variable domain in full, with the rest retrieved from reference TRBV7-2 and TRBJ2-3, is GAGVSQSPSNKVTEKGKDVELRCDPISGHTALYWYRQSLGQGLEFLIYFQGNSAPDKSGLPSDRFSAERTGGSVSTLTIQRTQQEDSAVYLCASSSRQGGTDTQYFGPGTRLTVL.

The chain combines TRBV6-5 with TRBJ1-3; possibly TRBD1 for D (5 bases). In germline, CDR1 is MNHEY, CDR2 SVGAGI. The CDR3 loop spans 15 amino acids. The V and J ends lost 5 bases and 0 bases respectively, with 11 bases between them. The CDR3 sequence is CASSGDGSSGNTIYF. DNA of the CDR3: TGTGCCAGCAGTGGGGACGGGAGCTCTGGAAACACCATATATTTT.

The chain uses TRBV28 and TRBJ1-5; D might be TRBD1 (5 bases). Between the trimmed V and J ends, which lost 3 bases and 5 bases, there was a span of 14 bases. The CDR3 extends over 15 amino acids. Germline CDR1 and CDR2: MDHEN and SYDVKM. CDR3 bases: TGTGCCAGCAGTTTGGCTGGGGGAGACCATCAGCCCCAGCATTTT. Protein product: CASSLAGGDHQPQHF. The full variable domain, in which reference TRBV28 and TRBJ1-5 provide the parts outside the CDR3, is DVKVTQSSRYLVKRTGEKVFLECVQDMDHENMFWYRQDPGLGLRLIYFSYDVKMKEKGDIPEGYSVSREKKERFSLILESASTNQTSMYLCASSLAGGDHQPQHFGDGTRLSIL.

This clone was seen a single time. V is TRBV28 and J is TRBJ1-2; 12 bases match TRBD1. V shed 3 bases and J 4 bases; nucleotides not matched to a gene: 12. CDR1 and CDR2 (germline): MDHEN, SYDVKM. CDR3 length: 18 residues. In DNA form, the CDR3 reads TGTGCCAGCAGTTTCCGGGACAGGGGGCGGAGAATAGGCTATGGCTACACCTTC. This codes for CASSFRDRGRRIGYGYTF.

The chain recombines TRBV10-3 with TRBJ2-7, with D perhaps matching TRBD1 (6 bases). The CDR3 covers 16 residues. CDR1 is ENHRY and CDR2 is SYGVKD in the germline V gene. Trimming stripped 3 bases from V and 0 bases from J, with 15 bases between. CDR3 sequence: CAISDPTGLTSYEQYF. The DNA for the CDR3 is TGTGCCATCAGTGACCCGACAGGCCTTACCTCCTACGAGCAGTACTTC.

The chain carries TRBV4-1 and TRBJ2-5, with 11 bases identical to TRBD1. CDR3 length: 16 amino acids. V was pared by 4 bases and J by 5 bases, with 9 bases of the junction left unmatched. Germline lookup yields CDR1 MGHRA and CDR2 YSYEKL. CDR3 residues: CASSRTPGQGGETQYF. CDR3 DNA sequence: TGCGCCAGCAGCCGGACCCCGGGACAGGGGGGCGAGACCCAGTACTTC.

The rearrangement uses TRBV4-1 and TRBJ2-5; TRBD2 aligns across 11 bases. In germline, CDR1 is MGHRA, CDR2 YSYEKL. The CDR3 length is 17 residues. The V and J ends lost 4 bases and 2 bases, in that order; junction bases with no gene match: 9. Written as DNA, the CDR3 is TGCGCCAGCAGCCTAGCGGGGGGGCCCATGTTACAAGAGACCCAGTACTTC. The encoded protein is CASSLAGGPMLQETQYF.

The V and J genes are TRBV5-1 and TRBJ2-7; either TRBD1 or TRBD2 may fit D (6 bases each). V lost 4 bases to trimming and J lost 0 bases, with 17 bases between them. The CDR3 length is 16 residues. Germline V lookup: CDR1 SGHRS, CDR2 YFSETQ. The CDR3 reads CASSPGGSLSSYEQYF. The CDR3 bases are TGCGCCAGCAGCCCCGGGGGCTCATTAAGCTCCTACGAGCAGTACTTC.

The V call is TRBV9, the J call TRBJ1-1; D remains unclear. The ends were cut back, 0 bases at V and 6 bases at J, with 9 bases in the middle. Germline V gene lookup returns CDR1 SGDLS and CDR2 YYNGEE. The CDR3 totals 13 residues. The CDR3, as DNA: TGTGCCAGCAGCGTAGCGGTAAACCCTGAAGCTTTCTTT. Translating gives CASSVAVNPEAFF.